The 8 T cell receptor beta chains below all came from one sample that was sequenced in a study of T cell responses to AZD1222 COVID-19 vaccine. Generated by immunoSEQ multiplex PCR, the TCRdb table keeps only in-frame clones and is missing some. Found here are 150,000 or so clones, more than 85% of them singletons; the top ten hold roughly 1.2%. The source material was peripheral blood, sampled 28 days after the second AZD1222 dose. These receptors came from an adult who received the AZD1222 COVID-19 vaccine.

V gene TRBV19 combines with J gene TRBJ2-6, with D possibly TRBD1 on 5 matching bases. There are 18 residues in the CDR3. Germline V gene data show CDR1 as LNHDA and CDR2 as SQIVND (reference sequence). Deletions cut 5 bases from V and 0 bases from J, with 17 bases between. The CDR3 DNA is TGTGCCAGTAGTGTCCCCCCAGGGATATACTCTGGGGCCAACGTCCTGACTTTC. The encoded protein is CASSVPPGIYSGANVLTF.

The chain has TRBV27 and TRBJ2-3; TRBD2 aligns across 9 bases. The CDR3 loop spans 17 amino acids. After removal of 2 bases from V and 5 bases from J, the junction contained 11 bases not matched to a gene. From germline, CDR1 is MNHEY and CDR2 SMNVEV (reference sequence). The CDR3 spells CASSLMGAGGPGDTQYF. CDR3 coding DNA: TGTGCCAGCAGTTTAATGGGGGCGGGAGGGCCTGGAGATACGCAGTATTTT.

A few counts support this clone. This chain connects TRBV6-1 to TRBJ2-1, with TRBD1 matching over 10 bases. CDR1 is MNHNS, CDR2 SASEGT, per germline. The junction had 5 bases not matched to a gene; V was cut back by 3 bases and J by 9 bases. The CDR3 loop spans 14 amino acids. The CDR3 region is CASSDVTGGSEQFF. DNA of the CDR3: TGTGCCAGCAGTGATGTGACAGGGGGCAGTGAGCAGTTCTTC.

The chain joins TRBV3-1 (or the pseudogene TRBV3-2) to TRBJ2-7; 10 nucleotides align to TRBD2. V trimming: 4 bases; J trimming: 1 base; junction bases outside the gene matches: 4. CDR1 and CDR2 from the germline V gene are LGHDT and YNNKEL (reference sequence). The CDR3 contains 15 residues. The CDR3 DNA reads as TGTGCCAGCAGCCTCAGCGGGAGGGGATCCTACGAGCAGTACTTC. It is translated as CASSLSGRGSYEQYF.

The CDR3 loop reads CASSPRRLGTGGTYEQYF. CDR3 in DNA: TGTGCCAGCTCACCACGCCGGCTCGGGACAGGGGGCACCTACGAGCAGTACTTC. This sequence joins TRBV18 and TRBJ2-7, with 12 nucleotides matching TRBD1. The CDR3 extends over 18 amino acids. The V and J ends lost 1 base and 2 bases, in that order; junction bases with no gene match: 9. CDR1 KGHSH and CDR2 LQKENI come from the germline V gene.

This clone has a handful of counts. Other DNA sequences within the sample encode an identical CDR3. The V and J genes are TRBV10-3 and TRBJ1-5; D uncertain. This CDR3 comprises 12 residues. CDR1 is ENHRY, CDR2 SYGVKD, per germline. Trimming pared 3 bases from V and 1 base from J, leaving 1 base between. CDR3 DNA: TGTGCCATCAGTGACAGCAATCAGCCCCAGCATTTT. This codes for CAISDSNQPQHF.

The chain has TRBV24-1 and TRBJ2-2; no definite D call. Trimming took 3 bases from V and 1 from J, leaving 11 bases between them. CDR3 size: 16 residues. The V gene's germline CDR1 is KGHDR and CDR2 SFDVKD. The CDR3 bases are TGTGCCACCAGTGATGCCGGCTCAGTGAACACCGGGGAGCTGTTTTTT. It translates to CATSDAGSVNTGELFF.

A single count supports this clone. Here the CDR3 DNA reads TGTGCCAGCAGCCAAAATAGGGGGGGAGCCACAGATACGCAGTATTTT. Protein product: CASSQNRGGATDTQYF. This chain joins TRBV14 and TRBJ2-3; D perhaps matches TRBD2 (7 bases). The germline V and J ends were trimmed by 2 bases and 2 bases, with 14 bases remaining between them. The CDR3 totals 16 residues. Germline assignment: CDR1 SGHDN and CDR2 FVKESK.